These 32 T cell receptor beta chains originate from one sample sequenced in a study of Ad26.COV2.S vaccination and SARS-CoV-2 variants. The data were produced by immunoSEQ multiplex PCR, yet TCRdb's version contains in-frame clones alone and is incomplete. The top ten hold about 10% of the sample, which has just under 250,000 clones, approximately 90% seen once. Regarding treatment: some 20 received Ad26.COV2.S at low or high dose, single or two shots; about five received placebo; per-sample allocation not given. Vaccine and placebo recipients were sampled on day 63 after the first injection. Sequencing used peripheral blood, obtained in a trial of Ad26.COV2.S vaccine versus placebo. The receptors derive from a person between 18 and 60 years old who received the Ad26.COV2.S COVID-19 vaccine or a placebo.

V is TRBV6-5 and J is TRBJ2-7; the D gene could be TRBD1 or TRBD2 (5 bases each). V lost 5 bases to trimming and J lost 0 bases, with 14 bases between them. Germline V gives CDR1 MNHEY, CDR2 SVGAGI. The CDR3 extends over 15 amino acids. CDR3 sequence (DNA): TGTGCCAGCAGTAATACCGGGACGGGCTCCTACGAGCAGTACTTC. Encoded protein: CASSNTGTGSYEQYF.

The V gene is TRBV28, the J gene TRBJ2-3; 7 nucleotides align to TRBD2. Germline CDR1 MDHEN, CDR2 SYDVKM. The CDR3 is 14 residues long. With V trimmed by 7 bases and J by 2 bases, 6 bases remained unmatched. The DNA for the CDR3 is TGTGCCAGCACCCAGACTAGCCACACAGATACGCAGTATTTT. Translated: CASTQTSHTDTQYF.

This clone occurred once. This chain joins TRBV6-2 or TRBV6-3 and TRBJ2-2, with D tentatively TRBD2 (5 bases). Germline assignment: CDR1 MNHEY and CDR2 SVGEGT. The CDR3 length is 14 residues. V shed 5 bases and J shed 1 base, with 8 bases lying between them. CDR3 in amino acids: CASSVAGNTGELFF. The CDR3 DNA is TGTGCCAGCAGTGTGGCGGGGAACACCGGGGAGCTGTTTTTT.

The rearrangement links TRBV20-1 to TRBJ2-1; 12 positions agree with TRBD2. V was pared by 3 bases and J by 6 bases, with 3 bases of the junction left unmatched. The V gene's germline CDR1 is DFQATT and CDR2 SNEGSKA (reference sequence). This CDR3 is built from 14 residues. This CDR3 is CSASLAGGPNEQFF. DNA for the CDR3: TGCAGTGCTAGTCTAGCGGGAGGGCCCAATGAGCAGTTCTTC.

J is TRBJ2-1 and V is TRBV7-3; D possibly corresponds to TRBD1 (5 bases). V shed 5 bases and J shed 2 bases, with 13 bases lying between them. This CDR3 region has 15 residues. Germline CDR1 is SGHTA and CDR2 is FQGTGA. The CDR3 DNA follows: TGTGCCAGCAGCCCCTCAGGGTGGCCCTACAATGAGCAGTTCTTC. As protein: CASSPSGWPYNEQFF.

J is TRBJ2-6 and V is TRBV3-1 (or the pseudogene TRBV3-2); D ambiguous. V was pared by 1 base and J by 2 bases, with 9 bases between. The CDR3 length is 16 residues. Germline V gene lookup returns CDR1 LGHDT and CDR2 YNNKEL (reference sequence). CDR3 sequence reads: CASSQGRLPGANVLTF. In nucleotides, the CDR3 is TGTGCCAGCAGCCAAGGAAGACTCCCTGGGGCCAACGTCCTGACTTTC.

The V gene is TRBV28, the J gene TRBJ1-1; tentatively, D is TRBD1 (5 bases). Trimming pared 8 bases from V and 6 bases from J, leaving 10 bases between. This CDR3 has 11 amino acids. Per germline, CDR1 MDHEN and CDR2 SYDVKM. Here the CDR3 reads CASSGRSEAFF. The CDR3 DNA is TGTGCCAGCTCAGGGCGCTCTGAAGCTTTCTTT.

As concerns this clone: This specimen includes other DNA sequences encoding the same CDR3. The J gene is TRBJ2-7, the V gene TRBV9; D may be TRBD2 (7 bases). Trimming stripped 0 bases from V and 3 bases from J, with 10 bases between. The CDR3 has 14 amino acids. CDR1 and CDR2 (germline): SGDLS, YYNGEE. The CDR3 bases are TGTGCCAGCAGCGTAGGAGGGGGGGACTACGAGCAGTACTTC. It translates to CASSVGGGDYEQYF. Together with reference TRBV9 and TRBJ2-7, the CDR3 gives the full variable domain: DSGVTQTPKHLITATGQRVTLRCSPRSGDLSVYWYQQSLDQGLQFLIQYYNGEERAKGNILERFSAQQFPDLHSELNLSSLELGDSALYFCASSVGGGDYEQYFGPGTRLTVT.

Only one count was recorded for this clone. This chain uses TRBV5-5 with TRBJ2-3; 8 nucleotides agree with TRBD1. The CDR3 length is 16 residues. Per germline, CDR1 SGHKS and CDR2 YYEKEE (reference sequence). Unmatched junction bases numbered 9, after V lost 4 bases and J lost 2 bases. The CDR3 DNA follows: TGTGCCAGCAGCCCCGTTGGGCAGGGGGCCACAGATACGCAGTATTTT. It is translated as CASSPVGQGATDTQYF. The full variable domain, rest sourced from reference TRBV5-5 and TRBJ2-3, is DAGVTQSPTHLIKTRGQQVTLRCSPISGHKSVSWYQQVLGQGPQFIFQYYEKEERGRGNFPDRFSARQFPNYSSELNVNALLLGDSALYLCASSPVGQGATDTQYFGPGTRLTVL.

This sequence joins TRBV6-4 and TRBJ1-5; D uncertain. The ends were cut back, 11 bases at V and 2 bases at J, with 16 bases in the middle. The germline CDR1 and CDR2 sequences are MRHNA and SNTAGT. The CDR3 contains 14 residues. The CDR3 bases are TGTGCCCGAGGGCGGACTCGGGGCAATCAGCCCCAGCATTTT. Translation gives CARGRTRGNQPQHF.

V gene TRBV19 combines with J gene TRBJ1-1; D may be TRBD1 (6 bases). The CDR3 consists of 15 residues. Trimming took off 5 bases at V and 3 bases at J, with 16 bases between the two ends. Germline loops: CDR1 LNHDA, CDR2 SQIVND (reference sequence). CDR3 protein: CASSFRGGSDTEAFF. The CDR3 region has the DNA TGTGCCAGTAGTTTCAGGGGCGGATCGGACACTGAAGCTTTCTTT. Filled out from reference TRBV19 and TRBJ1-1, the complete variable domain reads DGGITQSPKYLFRKEGQNVTLSCEQNLNHDAMYWYRQDPGQGLRLIYYSQIVNDFQKGDIAEGYSVSREKKESFPLTVTSAQKNPTAFYLCASSFRGGSDTEAFFGQGTRLTVV.

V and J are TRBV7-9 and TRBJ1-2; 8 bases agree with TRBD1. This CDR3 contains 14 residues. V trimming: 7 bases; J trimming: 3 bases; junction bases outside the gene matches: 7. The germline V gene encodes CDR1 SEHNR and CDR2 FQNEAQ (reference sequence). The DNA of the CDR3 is TGTGCCAGCACCCCAGGGGGCGAGTACTATGGCTACACCTTC. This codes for CASTPGGEYYGYTF.

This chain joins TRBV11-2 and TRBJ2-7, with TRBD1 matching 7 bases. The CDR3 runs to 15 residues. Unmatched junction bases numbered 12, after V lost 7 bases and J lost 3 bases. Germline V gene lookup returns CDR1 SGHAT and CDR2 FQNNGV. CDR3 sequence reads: CASTPTAPGGYEQYF. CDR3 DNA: TGTGCCAGCACCCCAACCGCCCCAGGGGGCTACGAGCAGTACTTC.

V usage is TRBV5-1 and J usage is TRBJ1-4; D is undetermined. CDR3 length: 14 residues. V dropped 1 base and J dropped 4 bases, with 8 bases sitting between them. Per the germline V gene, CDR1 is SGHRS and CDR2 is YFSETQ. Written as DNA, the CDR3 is TGCGCCAGCAGCTTGAATCGGGGTAATGAAAAACTGTTTTTT. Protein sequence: CASSLNRGNEKLFF.

The CDR3 sequence: CAWSVQGLNYGYTF. The CDR3 nucleotides read TGTGCCTGGAGTGTACAGGGACTAAACTATGGCTACACCTTC. The chain is built from TRBV30 and TRBJ1-2; the D gene is possibly TRBD1 (6 bases). This CDR3 has 14 amino acids. The V end lost 0 bases, the J end lost 2 bases, and 10 bases lay between the germline ends. CDR1 and CDR2 (germline): GTSNPN, SVGIG (reference sequence).

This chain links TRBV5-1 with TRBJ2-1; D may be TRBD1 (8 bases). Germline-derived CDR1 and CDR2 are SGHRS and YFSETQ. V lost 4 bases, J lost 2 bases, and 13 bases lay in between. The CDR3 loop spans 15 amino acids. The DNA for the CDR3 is TGCGCCAGCAGCATCACAGGGGGGGCCTACAATGAGCAGTTCTTC. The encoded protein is CASSITGGAYNEQFF.

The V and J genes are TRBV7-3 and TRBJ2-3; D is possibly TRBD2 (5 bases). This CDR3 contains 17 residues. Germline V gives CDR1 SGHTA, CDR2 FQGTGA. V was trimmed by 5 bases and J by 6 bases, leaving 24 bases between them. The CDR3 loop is CASSRWRVLVLGDTQYF. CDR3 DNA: TGTGCCAGCAGCCGATGGCGGGTATTGGTTTTGGGGGATACGCAGTATTTT.

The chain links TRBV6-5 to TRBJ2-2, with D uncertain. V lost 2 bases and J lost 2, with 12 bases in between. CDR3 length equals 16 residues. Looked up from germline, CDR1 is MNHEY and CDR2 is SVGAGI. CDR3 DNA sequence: TGTGCCAGCAGTTACCGTCTACGGTCTAACACCGGGGAGCTGTTTTTT. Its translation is CASSYRLRSNTGELFF.

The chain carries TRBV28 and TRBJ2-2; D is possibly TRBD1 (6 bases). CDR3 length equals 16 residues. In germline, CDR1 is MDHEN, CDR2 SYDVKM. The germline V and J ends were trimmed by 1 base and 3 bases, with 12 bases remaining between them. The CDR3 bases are TGTGCCAGCAGTTTATCACAGGGTTCGTACACCGGGGAGCTGTTTTTT. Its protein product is CASSLSQGSYTGELFF.

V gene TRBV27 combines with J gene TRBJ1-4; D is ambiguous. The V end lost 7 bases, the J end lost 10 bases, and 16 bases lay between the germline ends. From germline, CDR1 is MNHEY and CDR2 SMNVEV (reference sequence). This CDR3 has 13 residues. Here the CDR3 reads CASTPGPSGKLFF. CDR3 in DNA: TGTGCCAGCACCCCCGGGCCCTCGGGAAAACTGTTTTTT. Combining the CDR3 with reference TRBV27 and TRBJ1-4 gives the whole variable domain EAQVTQNPRYLITVTGKKLTVTCSQNMNHEYMSWYRQDPGLGLRQIYYSMNVEVTDKGDVPEGYKVSRKEKRNFPLILESPSPNQTSLYFCASTPGPSGKLFFGSGTQLSVL.

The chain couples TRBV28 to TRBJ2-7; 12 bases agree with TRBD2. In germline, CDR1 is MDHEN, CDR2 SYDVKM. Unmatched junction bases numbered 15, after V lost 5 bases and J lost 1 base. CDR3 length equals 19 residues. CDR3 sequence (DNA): TGTGCCAGCAGTCCCCGTGATTGGACTAGCGGGACCCTATCCTACGAGCAGTACTTC. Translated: CASSPRDWTSGTLSYEQYF.

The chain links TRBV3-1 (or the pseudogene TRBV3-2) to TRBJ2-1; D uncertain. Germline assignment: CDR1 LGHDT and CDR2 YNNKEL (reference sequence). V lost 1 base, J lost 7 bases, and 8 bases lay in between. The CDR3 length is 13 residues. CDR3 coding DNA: TGTGCCAGCAGCCAAGGCAGATTGAATGAGCAGTTCTTC. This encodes CASSQGRLNEQFF.

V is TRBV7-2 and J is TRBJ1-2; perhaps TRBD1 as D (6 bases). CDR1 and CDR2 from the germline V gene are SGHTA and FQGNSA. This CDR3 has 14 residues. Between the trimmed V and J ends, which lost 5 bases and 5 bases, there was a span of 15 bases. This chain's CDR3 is CASSPNRDGYGYTF. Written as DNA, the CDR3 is TGTGCCAGCAGCCCCAACAGGGACGGGTATGGCTACACCTTC.

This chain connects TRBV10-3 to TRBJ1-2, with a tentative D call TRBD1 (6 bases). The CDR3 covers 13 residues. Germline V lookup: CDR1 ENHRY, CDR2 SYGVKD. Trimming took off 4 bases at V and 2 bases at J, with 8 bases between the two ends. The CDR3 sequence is CAISGGQNYGYTF. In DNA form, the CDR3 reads TGTGCCATCAGTGGCGGACAGAACTATGGCTACACCTTC.

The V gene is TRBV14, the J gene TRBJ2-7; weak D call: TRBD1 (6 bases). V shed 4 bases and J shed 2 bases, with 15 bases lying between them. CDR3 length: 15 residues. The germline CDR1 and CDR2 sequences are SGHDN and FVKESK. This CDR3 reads CASSPGWGLTYEQYF. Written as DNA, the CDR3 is TGTGCCAGCAGCCCCGGGTGGGGGCTTACCTACGAGCAGTACTTC.

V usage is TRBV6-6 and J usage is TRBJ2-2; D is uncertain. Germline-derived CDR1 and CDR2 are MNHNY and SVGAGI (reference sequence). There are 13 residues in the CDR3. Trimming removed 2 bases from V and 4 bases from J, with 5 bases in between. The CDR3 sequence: CASSYGSTGELFF. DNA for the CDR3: TGTGCCAGCAGTTACGGGTCCACCGGGGAGCTGTTTTTT.

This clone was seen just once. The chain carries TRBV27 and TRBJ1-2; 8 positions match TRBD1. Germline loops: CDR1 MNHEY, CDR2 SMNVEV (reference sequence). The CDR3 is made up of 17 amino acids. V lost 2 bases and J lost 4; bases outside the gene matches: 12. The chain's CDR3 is CASSLISTGGPIYGYTF. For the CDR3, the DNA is TGTGCCAGCAGTTTAATCTCCACAGGGGGACCGATCTATGGCTACACCTTC.

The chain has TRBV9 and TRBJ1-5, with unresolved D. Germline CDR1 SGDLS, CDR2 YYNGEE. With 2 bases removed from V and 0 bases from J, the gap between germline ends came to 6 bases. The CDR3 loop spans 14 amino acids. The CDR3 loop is CASSVSYSNQPQHF. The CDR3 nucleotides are TGTGCCAGCAGCGTTTCATATAGCAATCAGCCCCAGCATTTT.

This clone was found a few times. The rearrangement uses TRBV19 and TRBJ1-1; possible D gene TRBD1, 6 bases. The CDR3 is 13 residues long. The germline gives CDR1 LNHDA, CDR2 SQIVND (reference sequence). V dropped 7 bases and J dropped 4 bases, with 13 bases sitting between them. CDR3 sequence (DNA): TGTGCCAGTACTCACAGGGTCCCCACTGAAGCTTTCTTT. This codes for CASTHRVPTEAFF.

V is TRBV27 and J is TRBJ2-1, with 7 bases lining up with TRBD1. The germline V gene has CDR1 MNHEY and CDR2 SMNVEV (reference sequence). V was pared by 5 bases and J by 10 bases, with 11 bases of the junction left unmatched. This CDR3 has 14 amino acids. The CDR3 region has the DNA TGTGCCAGCAGTAAGCAGGACAGGTCAGGGGAGCAGTTCTTC. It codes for CASSKQDRSGEQFF.

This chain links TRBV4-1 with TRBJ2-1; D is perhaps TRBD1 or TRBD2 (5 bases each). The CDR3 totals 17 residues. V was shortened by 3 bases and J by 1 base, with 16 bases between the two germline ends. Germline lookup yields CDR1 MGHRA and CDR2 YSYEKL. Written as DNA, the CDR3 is TGCGCCAGCAGCCATGGGCTAGCTAGGGGTTCCTACAATGAGCAGTTCTTC. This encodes CASSHGLARGSYNEQFF.

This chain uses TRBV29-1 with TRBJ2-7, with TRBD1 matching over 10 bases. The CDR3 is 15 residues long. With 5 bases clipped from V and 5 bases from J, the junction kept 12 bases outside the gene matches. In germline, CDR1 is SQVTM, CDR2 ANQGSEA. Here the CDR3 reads CSVRPRTGGSNEQYF. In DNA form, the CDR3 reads TGCAGCGTTCGACCCCGGACAGGGGGAAGTAACGAGCAGTACTTC.